The 15 T cell receptor beta chains below all came from one sample that was sequenced in a study of Ad26.COV2.S vaccination and SARS-CoV-2 variants. This sample's treatment: around 19 received Ad26.COV2.S at low or high dose, single or two shots; 5 received placebo; per-sample allocation not given. Sample collection was performed on day 63 after the first vaccine or placebo injection. Clones were sequenced by immunoSEQ multiplex PCR, and TCRdb holds only the in-frame ones, with some missing. The sample holds roughly 700,000 clones; more than 70% are singletons and the top ten take roughly 1.5%. Here the sequenced sample was peripheral blood, taken in a trial of Ad26.COV2.S vaccine versus placebo. All receptors derive from a person aged 18-65 years who received the Ad26.COV2.S COVID-19 vaccine or a placebo.

V is TRBV30 and J is TRBJ1-1; D uncertain. Trimming shortened V by 0 bases and J by 0 bases, and 8 bases separated the two germline ends. The CDR3 runs 14 residues. From germline, CDR1 is GTSNPN and CDR2 SVGIG (reference sequence). The CDR3 DNA sequence: TGTGCCTGGAGTGTAAACCCCATGAACACTGAAGCTTTCTTT. This encodes CAWSVNPMNTEAFF.

The chain is built from TRBV6-5 and TRBJ2-5; 9 bases fit TRBD2. The length of the CDR3 is 15 residues. CDR1 and CDR2 (germline): MNHEY, SVGAGI. With 2 bases clipped from V and 3 bases from J, the junction kept 4 bases outside the gene matches. In DNA form, the CDR3 reads TGTGCCAGCAGTTACCAGGCTAGCGGGGAAGAGACCCAGTACTTC. It translates to CASSYQASGEETQYF.

The chain joins TRBV7-2 to TRBJ1-2; no clear D. The germline V gene has CDR1 SGHTA and CDR2 FQGNSA. The CDR3 length is 13 residues. Trimming stripped 0 bases from V and 6 bases from J, with 8 bases between. CDR3: CASSLARADGYTF. DNA of the CDR3: TGTGCCAGCAGCTTAGCAAGGGCCGATGGCTACACCTTC.

CDR3 bases: TGTGCAAGCGGGCCCCTCAGCTCCTACAATGAGCAGTTCTTC. Translating gives CASGPLSSYNEQFF. The J gene is TRBJ2-1, the V gene TRBV6-5, with D maybe TRBD2 (6 bases). Germline-derived CDR1 and CDR2 are MNHEY and SVGAGI. The CDR3 runs 14 residues.

Remarks on this clone: A junction end diverges from the germline sequence, so it may reflect a read error. The genes are TRBV4-1 and TRBJ1-2, with a weak D call TRBD1 (5 bases). The CDR3 extends over 14 amino acids. Germline V gene lookup returns CDR1 MGHRA and CDR2 YSYEKL. CDR3 nucleotide sequence: TGCGCCAGCAGCCGAGAGGGTTCTTTGGACATGACTTTCTTC. Its protein is CASSREGSLDMTFF.

The chain recombines TRBV7-2 with TRBJ2-1; the D is unclear. The V end was cut by 1 base, the J end by 9 bases, with 10 bases between. The CDR3 totals 13 residues. CDR1 and CDR2 (germline): SGHTA, FQGNSA. DNA of the CDR3: TGTGCCAGCAGCTTAGACCAGAGTTTTGAGCAGTTCTTC. Protein product: CASSLDQSFEQFF.

The chain has TRBV4-1 and TRBJ2-1; 13 nucleotides align to TRBD2. Germline V gene sequence: CDR1 MGHRA, CDR2 YSYEKL. J lost 8 bases, V lost 4 bases, and 8 bases had no gene match. The CDR3 has 16 residues. The CDR3 reads CASSLLLAGGQDEQFF. The CDR3 bases are TGCGCCAGCAGCCTTCTACTAGCGGGGGGGCAGGATGAGCAGTTCTTC.

The chain couples TRBV7-2 to TRBJ2-2; perhaps TRBD1 as D (6 bases). The CDR3 extends over 16 amino acids. V was cut by 5 bases and J by 9 bases, with 22 bases left in between. Germline values: CDR1 SGHTA, CDR2 FQGNSA. The CDR3 protein is CASSTMGAALSRELFF. The DNA for the CDR3 is TGTGCCAGCAGCACCATGGGGGCAGCTCTGAGCCGGGAGCTGTTTTTT.

The chain is built from TRBV18 and TRBJ2-7; weak D call: TRBD2 (7 bases). The CDR3 spans 17 residues. Germline V CDR1 and CDR2: KGHSH, LQKENI. Trimming took 1 base from V and 0 from J, leaving 16 bases between them. The CDR3 DNA reads as TGTGCCAGCTCACCACTTGGGGGGGGCCTAAGCTCCTACGAGCAGTACTTC. Translating it yields CASSPLGGGLSSYEQYF.

The CDR3 DNA reads as TGTGCCAGCAGCTTAAGCGAGCCCACCGGGGAGCTGTTTTTT. It encodes CASSLSEPTGELFF. The gene calls are TRBV11-3 and TRBJ2-2; D unresolved. Germline V CDR1 and CDR2: SGHNT, YENEEA. This CDR3 region has 14 residues. The V end lost 2 bases, the J end lost 4 bases, and 8 bases lay between the germline ends.

This chain joins TRBV2 and TRBJ1-3, with TRBD1 matching 9 bases. With V trimmed by 4 bases and J by 3 bases, 1 base remained unmatched. This CDR3 contains 14 residues. The germline gives CDR1 SNHLY, CDR2 FYNNEI. This CDR3 is CASSGQGVGNTIYF. Here the CDR3 DNA reads TGTGCCAGCAGTGGACAGGGGGTTGGAAACACCATATATTTT.

The V and J genes are TRBV7-2 and TRBJ1-2, with a weak D call TRBD1 (5 bases). Germline CDR1 and CDR2: SGHTA and FQGNSA. Trimming shortened V by 5 bases and J by 7 bases, and 17 bases separated the two germline ends. The CDR3 covers 14 residues. The CDR3 region has the DNA TGTGCCAGCAGCGCCAGCGGGGCTCTAATTGGCTACACCTTC. Residues: CASSASGALIGYTF.

This clone appeared a single time. The rearrangement links TRBV4-3 to TRBJ1-6, with D perhaps TRBD1 (6 bases). CDR1 is LGHNA and CDR2 is YSLEER in the germline V gene. The CDR3 extends over 15 amino acids. Between the trimmed V and J ends, which lost 0 bases and 13 bases, there was a span of 16 bases. In DNA form, the CDR3 reads TGCGCCAGCAGCCAAGAGGTAGGGACACTCTATCCCCTCCACTTT. This translates into CASSQEVGTLYPLHF.

This chain connects TRBV1 to TRBJ2-1; TRBD2 is the table's D call, not checked against the DNA. TRBV1 is classified as a pseudogene. The CDR3 runs 17 residues. The CDR3 here is CTSSPSTSGGSYNEQFF. The DNA for the CDR3 is TGCACCAGCAGCCCCTCGACTAGCGGGGGCTCCTACAATGAGCAGTTCTTC.

This sequence joins TRBV6-5 and TRBJ2-7; 14 bases align to TRBD2. The CDR3 length is 16 residues. Trimming removed 0 bases from V and 3 bases from J; junction bases left unmatched: 1. Looked up from germline, CDR1 is MNHEY and CDR2 is SVGAGI. DNA of the CDR3: TGTGCCAGCAGTTACTCTGGGACTAGCGGGAGCTACGAGCAGTACTTC. It translates to CASSYSGTSGSYEQYF.